This T cell receptor beta chain was identified in a study of T cell responses to AZD1222 COVID-19 vaccine. Regarding the study as a whole: Spike-specific TCR breadth rose after two AZD1222 doses, and depth rose as well. Only after the peak T cell response were repertoires sampled. Among spike-specific TCRs, nearly half reportedly target unmutated variant regions.

This clone was found a few times. The antigen is unknown. This CDR3 has 11 amino acids. The V segment lost 10 bases and the J segment 4 bases; nucleotides outside the gene matches: 1. CDR1 MNHEY and CDR2 SVGAGI come from the germline V gene. Libraries were prepared by immunoSEQ multiplex PCR; TCRdb keeps only in-frame clonotypes and omits some of them. The data contain just under 90,000 clones, approximately 86% of them singletons. The sequence came from an adult in good health. The chain joins TRBV6-5 to TRBJ2-7; 10 bases align to TRBD2. Sequenced material: peripheral blood, taken on day 0 of AZD1222 vaccination. The CDR3, as DNA: TGTGCCACTAGCGGGAGTTACGAGCAGTACTTC. Its translation: CATSGSYEQYF.